These 10 T cell receptor beta chains were sequenced from one sample in a study of blood T cell repertoires in COVID-19 (TCRdb year 2020). The library was produced with the immunoSEQ multiplex PCR assay. Sourced from immuneACCESS, this table was stored by TCRdb with only in-frame sequences that have V and J called. A share of the clones is absent; for the studies checked, an unresolved V gene accounts for under half, and the remainder has no known explanation. Present in this sample are fewer than 200,000 clones, about 72% of which were seen just once. Around 15% of the sample lies in the top ten. The source material was PBMCs or T cells enriched from blood (not recorded which). The receptor source for this set is a woman aged 45-59 years who had recovered from COVID-19.

The rearrangement uses TRBV19 and TRBJ2-4; TRBD2 might be the D (5 bases). The ends were cut back, 6 bases at V and 1 base at J, with 13 bases in the middle. The germline gives CDR1 LNHDA, CDR2 SQIVND (reference sequence). The CDR3 is made up of 15 amino acids. The CDR3 DNA follows: TGTGCCAGTAGCCTGGGTCCGGGGGCCAAAAACATTCAGTACTTC. Translating gives CASSLGPGAKNIQYF.

V usage is TRBV10-3 and J usage is TRBJ2-5; TRBD2 matches at 15 bases. Germline-derived CDR1 and CDR2 are ENHRY and SYGVKD. The CDR3 covers 17 residues. V gave up 3 bases and J gave up 9 bases; unmatched junction bases: 11. The CDR3 nucleotides are TGTGCCATCAGTGATGGGACTAGCGGGGGGTCCGGGATGGCCCAGTACTTC. It translates to CAISDGTSGGSGMAQYF.

This clone was counted a few times. The J gene is TRBJ2-1, the V gene TRBV7-2; 12 bases agree with TRBD2. Germline V gene lookup returns CDR1 SGHTA and CDR2 FQGNSA. The CDR3 extends over 15 amino acids. Trimming cost V 2 bases and J 10 bases; bases outside gene matches: 6. The CDR3 here is CASSLRSSGRDEQFF. In nucleotides, the CDR3 is TGTGCCAGCAGCTTAAGGTCTAGCGGGAGGGACGAGCAGTTCTTC.

The rearrangement joins TRBV6-2 or TRBV6-3 to TRBJ2-3; 8 bases agree with TRBD2. The CDR3 is 15 amino acids. Germline CDR1 MNHEY, CDR2 SVGEGT. Trimming at V came to 6 bases and at J to 1 base, leaving 6 bases not matched to a gene. CDR3 loop: CASSTSGLRTDTQYF. For the CDR3, the DNA is TGTGCCAGCAGCACTAGCGGACTGCGCACAGATACGCAGTATTTT.

This sequence joins TRBV19 and TRBJ2-7, with a possible D match to TRBD1 (6 bases). CDR3 length equals 15 residues. Trimming removed 6 bases at V and 2 bases at J, with 17 bases between. Germline V gene sequence: CDR1 LNHDA, CDR2 SQIVND (reference sequence). The CDR3 loop is CASRGLDREAYEQYF. CDR3 nucleotides: TGTGCCAGTAGGGGATTGGACAGAGAGGCCTACGAGCAGTACTTC.

The chain uses TRBV5-1 and TRBJ2-2, with a tentative D call TRBD2 (6 bases). The germline CDR1 and CDR2 sequences are SGHRS and YFSETQ. V gave up 6 bases and J gave up 5 bases, with 17 bases separating them. The CDR3 sequence is 15 residues long. CDR3 loop: CASTTGGGWTGELFF. In DNA form, the CDR3 reads TGCGCCAGCACCACCGGGGGTGGTTGGACCGGGGAGCTGTTTTTT. The whole variable domain, filled in from reference TRBV5-1 and TRBJ2-2, reads KAGVTQTPRYLIKTRGQQVTLSCSPISGHRSVSWYQQTPGQGLQFLFEYFSETQRNKGNFPGRFSGRQFSNSRSEMNVSTLELGDSALYLCASTTGGGWTGELFFGEGSRLTVL.

The V call is TRBV7-2, the J call TRBJ2-7; 11 bases line up with TRBD1. With 5 bases clipped from V and 3 bases from J, the junction kept 9 bases outside the gene matches. From germline, CDR1 is SGHTA and CDR2 FQGNSA. The CDR3 spans 16 residues. DNA for the CDR3: TGTGCCAGCAGCCGCGGAGGTGGGACAGGGGGCTACGAGCAGTACTTC. Protein: CASSRGGGTGGYEQYF.

V is TRBV3-1 (or the pseudogene TRBV3-2) and J is TRBJ1-1, with D maybe TRBD1 (5 bases). With 4 bases removed from V and 6 bases from J, the gap between germline ends came to 12 bases. The length of the CDR3 is 13 residues. The germline gives CDR1 LGHDT, CDR2 YNNKEL (reference sequence). CDR3 residues: CASSLGTRSEAFF. Here the CDR3 DNA reads TGTGCCAGCAGCCTAGGGACTCGCTCTGAAGCTTTCTTT.

The rearrangement joins TRBV4-2 to TRBJ2-2, with D perhaps matching TRBD1 (6 bases). V lost 1 base and J lost 4, with 7 bases in between. Germline CDR1 and CDR2: LGHNA and YNFKEQ. The CDR3 is made up of 14 amino acids. Here the CDR3 DNA reads TGTGCCAGCAGCCAAGCCAGGGGCACCGGGGAGCTGTTTTTT. This encodes CASSQARGTGELFF.

Points on this clone: Within the sample, other DNA sequences also encode this same CDR3. The rearrangement links TRBV7-6 to TRBJ1-5; D is unclear. This CDR3 has 15 residues. Trimming left V 3 bases short and J 3 bases short, with 12 bases between. Germline values: CDR1 SGHVS, CDR2 FNYEAQ. Written as DNA, the CDR3 is TGTGCCAGCAGCTTGCAGAGCGGGCTCAATCAGCCCCAGCATTTT. Its translation: CASSLQSGLNQPQHF.